This T cell receptor beta chain was identified during a study of shared clonotypes between healthy human individuals. Only in-frame clones appear in the TCRdb table, and some are missing; sequencing was by immunoSEQ multiplex PCR. The data contain about 800,000 clones, around 96% of them singletons. V lost 1 base to trimming and J lost 2 bases, with 5 bases between them. The CDR3 consists of 13 residues. The germline CDR1 and CDR2 sequences are SGHAT and FQNNGV. In the naive CD8 group, cells lacked CD45RO and were positively selected for CCR7, so terminally differentiated effector memory CD45RA+ cells were left out.

This chain joins TRBV11-2 and TRBJ1-2; D ambiguous. Material for sequencing was naive CD8+ T cells sorted from blood. This receptor was taken from a man under 40 in good health. The CDR3 reads CASSLATNYGYTF. CDR3 nucleotide sequence: TGTGCCAGCAGCTTAGCCACGAACTATGGCTACACCTTC.